This entry lists 3 T cell receptor beta chains sequenced from one sample in a study of CD8 T cells in ankylosing spondylitis. TCRdb itself ran the 5' RACE reads through MiXCR, one entry per CDR3 protein. The repertoire holds 150,000 to 200,000 distinct CDR3 sequences, with approximately 10% as singletons. The sequenced material came from blood, either unsorted or a sorted T cell fraction (not recorded which). These receptor sequences come from a male donor with ankylosing spondylitis or in good health (not recorded which).

This clonotype was detected a few times. The V gene is TRBV19, the J gene TRBJ2-7; 10 positions match TRBD1. The germline CDR1 and CDR2 sequences are LNHDA and SQIVND (reference sequence). The CDR3 sequence is 14 residues long. Trimming took 3 bases from V and 7 from J; bases not matched to a gene: 6. CDR3: CASSMTGGAQEQYF. DNA of the CDR3: TGTGCCAGTAGTATGACAGGGGGCGCGCAAGAGCAGTACTTC.

This clonotype turned up a few times. The genes are TRBV5-1 and TRBJ1-2, with 11 nucleotides matching TRBD1. The CDR3 has 15 residues. V lost 4 bases to trimming and J lost 7 bases; unmatched junction nucleotides: 9. Germline V gene lookup returns CDR1 SGHRS and CDR2 YFSETQ. DNA for the CDR3: TGCGCCAGCAGCGGGCGGACAGGGGGCGAGGGTGGCTACACCTTC. As protein: CASSGRTGGEGGYTF.

The V gene is TRBV11-2, the J gene TRBJ2-2; D ambiguous. This CDR3 contains 15 residues. V lost 2 bases, J lost 3 bases, and 10 bases lay in between. CDR1 is SGHAT and CDR2 is FQNNGV in the germline V gene. CDR3 in amino acids: CASSLIGLDTGELFF. The DNA of the CDR3 is TGTGCCAGCAGCTTAATTGGTTTAGACACCGGGGAGCTGTTTTTT.